This T cell receptor beta chain was documented in a study of PD-L1 blockade in urothelial cancer. Study as a whole: Patients went on atezolizumab around 2014, receiving 1,200 mg intravenously every 3 weeks. Between 0 and 3 prior chemotherapy regimens had been given to patients.

The method was immunoSEQ multiplex PCR; TCRdb's version includes in-frame clones alone and lacks a portion of them. Of about 90,000 clones in the sample, more than 90% were seen once. V lost 6 bases, J lost 4 bases, and 3 bases stayed unmatched. CDR1 SNHLY and CDR2 FYNNEI come from the germline V gene. CDR3 size: 14 residues. A total of 1 to 8 samples per patient were collected pretreatment and on-treatment. The material was PBMCs, obtained around atezolizumab (anti-PD-L1) treatment. The rearrangement joins TRBV2 to TRBJ2-5; 12 nucleotides match TRBD2. This clonotype was sampled from a man between 60 and 70 years old with urothelial cancer. CDR3 sequence: CASRETSGGETQYF. CDR3 sequence (DNA): TGTGCCAGCAGGGAGACTAGCGGGGGAGAGACCCAGTACTTC.